A selection of T cell receptor beta chains follows, all from one sample in a study of CXCR3-negative and CXCR3-positive naive CD8 T cells. TCRdb reprocessed the 5' RACE reads and keeps a single row for each CDR3 protein, giving no DNA. Seen in this sample are about 43,000 distinct CDR3 sequences; the ten most common clones hold approximately 14%. Sequenced material: memory CD8+ T cells from blood. These receptor sequences come from a human donor in good health. Some clones in this sample may be carry-over from other donors' samples. Both conserved end residues are part of each CDR3.

j_gene: TRBJ1-6
v_gene: TRBV6-2/TRBV6-3
CDR3aa: CASSYPGQQDKPISPLHF

j_gene: TRBJ1-6
v_gene: TRBV27
CDR3aa: CASSLLTQADSPLHF

j_gene: TRBJ1-1
v_gene: TRBV29-1
CDR3aa: CSVEDPRTVATEAFF

j_gene: TRBJ2-7
v_gene: TRBV9
CDR3aa: CASSVASSASYEQYF

j_gene: TRBJ2-7
v_gene: TRBV6-5
CDR3aa: CASSPILSGTAPYEQYF

j_gene: TRBJ1-1
v_gene: TRBV29-1
CDR3aa: CSVEVGSGDTEAFF

j_gene: TRBJ2-7
v_gene: TRBV25-1
CDR3aa: CASSEPLTGSYEQYF

j_gene: TRBJ2-3
v_gene: TRBV29-1
CDR3aa: CSVEPDSEPTDTQYF

j_gene: TRBJ1-2
v_gene: TRBV4-3
CDR3aa: CASSHGQSGYTF

j_gene: TRBJ2-7
v_gene: TRBV20-1
CDR3aa: CSARDPGNYEQYF

j_gene: TRBJ1-2
v_gene: TRBV27
CDR3aa: CASSSGQSPNYGYTF

j_gene: TRBJ1-5
v_gene: TRBV5-5
CDR3aa: CASSEGDIQPYQPQHF

j_gene: TRBJ2-3
v_gene: TRBV4-3
CDR3aa: CASSQQGGGVGPDTQYF

j_gene: TRBJ2-3
v_gene: TRBV18
CDR3aa: CASSPPPGYQGEGRTDTQYF

j_gene: TRBJ1-2
v_gene: TRBV29-1
CDR3aa: CSVEPAGFGPTNYGYTF

j_gene: TRBJ2-6
v_gene: TRBV29-1
CDR3aa: CSVMSSGANVLTF

j_gene: TRBJ2-1
v_gene: TRBV6-6
CDR3aa: CASNPGVNEQFF

j_gene: TRBJ2-5
v_gene: TRBV12-3/TRBV12-4
CDR3aa: CASSPWDTRLGTQYF

j_gene: TRBJ2-1
v_gene: TRBV15
CDR3aa: CATSRDRGGANEQFF

j_gene: TRBJ2-2
v_gene: TRBV25-1
CDR3aa: CASEGGGAGELFF

j_gene: TRBJ2-1
v_gene: TRBV28
CDR3aa: CASSGAQPTGNEQFF

j_gene: TRBJ2-7
v_gene: TRBV20-1
CDR3aa: CSARGDWRSYEQYF

j_gene: TRBJ2-7
v_gene: TRBV7-9
CDR3aa: CASSFGVPYEQYF

j_gene: TRBJ1-4
v_gene: TRBV28
CDR3aa: CASKIQRYNEKLFF

j_gene: TRBJ2-7
v_gene: TRBV4-3
CDR3aa: CASSQDRLGLAGNEQYF

j_gene: TRBJ2-7
v_gene: TRBV28
CDR3aa: CASSSRGDSIYEQYF

j_gene: TRBJ2-7
v_gene: TRBV12-3/TRBV12-4
CDR3aa: CASSSSGAHSYEQYF

j_gene: TRBJ2-4
v_gene: TRBV6-6
CDR3aa: CASSYSGGAWCSF

j_gene: TRBJ2-7
v_gene: TRBV29-1
CDR3aa: CSAAGDYEQYF

j_gene: TRBJ2-7
v_gene: TRBV28
CDR3aa: CASWAGGLYEQYF

j_gene: TRBJ2-7
v_gene: TRBV20-1
CDR3aa: CSARDRGGASYEQYF

j_gene: TRBJ2-1
v_gene: TRBV4-3
CDR3aa: CASSPSQGRYNEQLF

j_gene: TRBJ2-1
v_gene: TRBV2
CDR3aa: CASSDPSGRLPSYNEQFF

j_gene: TRBJ1-2
v_gene: TRBV3-1
CDR3aa: CASSLDAVDYTF

j_gene: TRBJ2-5
v_gene: TRBV3-1
CDR3aa: CASSRGQGDVETQYF